This T cell receptor (beta chain) is from a study of blood T cell repertoires in COVID-19. The CDR3 spans 21 residues. J lost 0 bases, V lost 4 bases, and 18 bases had no gene match. Germline V gives CDR1 LGHDT, CDR2 YNNKEL (reference sequence). The table came from immunoSEQ multiplex PCR; TCRdb's copy has only in-frame clones and leaves some out. This sample has about 180,000 clones, with roughly 84% found just once. The sequenced sample was peripheral blood. The TCR was taken from a human donor in a cohort sampled during active COVID-19. The V call is TRBV3-1 (or the pseudogene TRBV3-2), the J call TRBJ1-5, with TRBD1 matching 10 bases. CDR3 protein: CASSPGTGAWEPAYSNQPQHF. CDR3 in DNA: TGTGCCAGCAGCCCGGGGACAGGGGCGTGGGAGCCCGCGTATAGCAATCAGCCCCAGCATTTT.